The 14 T cell receptor beta chains in this list originate from one sample, sequenced in a study of shared clonotypes between healthy human individuals. Produced via immunoSEQ multiplex PCR; TCRdb's table is partial and in-frame only. Of about 690,000 clones listed, about 90% were seen once; the top ten hold about a third. Source material: memory CD8+ T cells from PBMCs. Noted subset: CD45RO+ cells pooled with CCR7-negative TemRA cells. These receptor sequences come from a man between 18 and 35 years old in good health. Some clones in this sample may be carry-over from other donors' samples.

This clone was observed a single time. V is TRBV7-9 and J is TRBJ2-3, with D maybe TRBD2 (5 bases). There are 16 residues in the CDR3. Trimming took off 1 base at V and 3 bases at J, with 14 bases between the two ends. Germline V gene lookup returns CDR1 SEHNR and CDR2 FQNEAQ (reference sequence). CDR3 sequence (DNA): TGTGCCAGCAGCTTAGTTTGGGTCGGGGTGACAGATACGCAGTATTTT. Amino acids: CASSLVWVGVTDTQYF.

The chain carries TRBV28 and TRBJ2-1, with D possibly TRBD1 on 6 matching bases. Deletions cut 3 bases from V and 7 bases from J, with 13 bases between. The length of the CDR3 is 14 residues. The germline V gene encodes CDR1 MDHEN and CDR2 SYDVKM. CDR3 DNA sequence: TGTGCCAGCAGTTTTTCGAACAGGGCAAATGAGCAGTTCTTC. Translation: CASSFSNRANEQFF.

The chain employs TRBV11-2 and TRBJ1-1, with 10 bases fitting TRBD1. Trimming cost V 2 bases and J 1 base; bases outside gene matches: 7. Germline CDR1 is SGHAT and CDR2 is FQNNGV. The CDR3 is 17 residues long. The CDR3 reads CASSLLGQGVKNTEAFF. CDR3 nucleotide sequence: TGTGCCAGCAGCTTACTAGGACAGGGGGTGAAGAACACTGAAGCTTTCTTT.

This chain links TRBV7-3 with TRBJ2-5, with D possibly TRBD1 on 5 matching bases. The J call may be in error: the DNA end matches TRBJ2-7 better. Germline lookup yields CDR1 SGHTA and CDR2 FQGTGA. The CDR3 sequence is 16 residues long. Written as DNA, the CDR3 is TGTGCCAGCAGCTTAGAATATAGCTACAGGCCCTACGAGCAGTACTTC. Translation gives CASSLEYSYRPYEQYF.

This chain links TRBV9 with TRBJ1-1; 12 bases are shared with TRBD1. This CDR3 is built from 20 residues. The V and J ends lost 4 bases and 1 base, in that order; junction bases with no gene match: 17. Germline V gives CDR1 SGDLS, CDR2 YYNGEE. In nucleotides, the CDR3 is TGTGCCAGCAGCAATTCAGCTAAGCGGGACAGGGGGCGAGAGAACACTGAAGCTTTCTTT. It translates to CASSNSAKRDRGRENTEAFF.

This clone appeared a single time. The chain combines TRBV4-1 with TRBJ2-5; perhaps TRBD2 as D (6 bases). Germline values: CDR1 MGHRA, CDR2 YSYEKL. V was trimmed by 0 bases and J by 4 bases, leaving 15 bases between them. The CDR3 runs 16 residues. This CDR3 is CASSQEGGMRGETQYF. The CDR3 DNA reads TGCGCCAGCAGCCAAGAAGGCGGGATGAGAGGAGAGACCCAGTACTTC.

The V and J genes are TRBV15 and TRBJ2-7; 10 bases are shared with TRBD2. Trimming removed 6 bases from V and 2 bases from J; junction bases left unmatched: 4. This CDR3 spans 14 amino acids. Germline CDR1 is LNHNV and CDR2 is YYDKDF (reference sequence). The chain's CDR3 is CATRVAGGPYEQYF. CDR3 nucleotides: TGTGCCACCAGAGTAGCGGGAGGCCCCTACGAGCAGTACTTC. Filled out from reference TRBV15 and TRBJ2-7, the complete variable domain reads DAMVIQNPRYQVTQFGKPVTLSCSQTLNHNVMYWYQQKSSQAPKLLFHYYDKDFNNEADTPDNFQSRRPNTSFCFLDIRSPGLGDTAMYLCATRVAGGPYEQYFGPGTRLTVT.

The rearrangement uses TRBV28 and TRBJ1-1; D ambiguous. Germline lookup yields CDR1 MDHEN and CDR2 SYDVKM. Trimming removed 0 bases from V and 0 bases from J, with 8 bases in between. There are 15 residues in the CDR3. Here the CDR3 reads CASSLWQGLNTEAFF. The CDR3 nucleotides are TGTGCCAGCAGTTTATGGCAAGGGTTGAACACTGAAGCTTTCTTT.

Written as DNA, the CDR3 is TGTGCCAGCAACCGGGACTCGCGCACAGATACGCAGTATTTT. This gives the protein CASNRDSRTDTQYF. This chain links TRBV28 with TRBJ2-3; a weak D match, TRBD2 (6 bases). CDR1 and CDR2 (germline): MDHEN, SYDVKM. The ends were cut back, 7 bases at V and 1 base at J, with 12 bases in the middle. The CDR3 contains 14 residues.

This clone was seen more than once but under ten times. The rearrangement links TRBV30 to TRBJ1-1; D gene ambiguous. The CDR3 length is 13 residues. The germline V and J ends were trimmed by 0 bases and 5 bases, with 10 bases remaining between them. Germline V CDR1 and CDR2: GTSNPN, SVGIG (reference sequence). CDR3 sequence reads: CAWSVHPRTEAFF. CDR3 in DNA: TGTGCCTGGAGTGTACATCCCAGGACTGAAGCTTTCTTT.

The V gene is TRBV15, the J gene TRBJ2-7, with 8 nucleotides matching TRBD1. The V and J ends lost 3 bases and 5 bases, in that order; junction bases with no gene match: 12. The germline V gene has CDR1 LNHNV and CDR2 YYDKDF (reference sequence). The CDR3 has 16 residues. The CDR3 bases are TGTGCCACCAGCAGGGGCGCGACAGGGGATCGTGACGAGCAGTACTTC. As protein: CATSRGATGDRDEQYF.

CDR3 loop: CASSGRIVATNTEAFF. CDR3 sequence (DNA): TGTGCCAGCAGCGGCAGGATTGTAGCTACGAACACTGAAGCTTTCTTT. V is TRBV5-6 and J is TRBJ1-1; D not resolved. The CDR3 totals 16 residues. V was trimmed by 4 bases and J by 1 base, leaving 17 bases between them. Germline CDR1 SGHDT, CDR2 YYEEEE.

The chain employs TRBV5-8 and TRBJ1-2; TRBD1 might be the D (5 bases). The CDR3 is made up of 16 amino acids. Germline CDR1 is SGHTS and CDR2 is YDEGEE. Trimming stripped 2 bases from V and 2 bases from J, with 16 bases between. The DNA of the CDR3 is TGTGCCAGCAGCTTTGCCCTCGCCGGGACCAACTATGGCTACACCTTC. Translating it yields CASSFALAGTNYGYTF.

CDR3 protein: CSVDAGGIDYTF. Written as DNA, the CDR3 is TGCAGCGTTGACGCAGGGGGAATCGACTACACCTTC. V usage is TRBV29-1 and J usage is TRBJ1-2; 7 bases are a match to TRBD1. There are 12 residues in the CDR3. The ends lost 3 bases at V and 10 bases at J; junction bases unmatched: 8. CDR1 is SQVTM, CDR2 ANQGSEA, per germline.